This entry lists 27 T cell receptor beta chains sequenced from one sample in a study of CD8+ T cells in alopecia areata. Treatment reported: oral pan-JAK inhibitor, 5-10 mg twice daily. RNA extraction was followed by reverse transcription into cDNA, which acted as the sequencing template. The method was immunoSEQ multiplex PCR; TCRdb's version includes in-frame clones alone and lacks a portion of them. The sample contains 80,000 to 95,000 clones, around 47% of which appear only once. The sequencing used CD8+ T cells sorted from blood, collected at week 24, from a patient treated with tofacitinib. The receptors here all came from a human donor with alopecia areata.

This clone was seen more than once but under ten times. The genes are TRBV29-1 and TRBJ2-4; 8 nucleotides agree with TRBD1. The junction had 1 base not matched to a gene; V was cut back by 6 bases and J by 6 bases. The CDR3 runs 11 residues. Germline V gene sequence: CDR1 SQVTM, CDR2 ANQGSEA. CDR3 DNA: TGCAGCGTAGACAGGGGAAACATTCAGTACTTC. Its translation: CSVDRGNIQYF.

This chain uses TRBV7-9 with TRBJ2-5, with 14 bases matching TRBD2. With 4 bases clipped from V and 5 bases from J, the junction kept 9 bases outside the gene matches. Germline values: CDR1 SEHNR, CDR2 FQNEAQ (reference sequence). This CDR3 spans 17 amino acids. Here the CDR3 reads CASSSPTSGRVRETQYF. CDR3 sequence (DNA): TGTGCCAGCAGCTCGCCGACTAGCGGGAGGGTTCGTGAGACCCAGTACTTC. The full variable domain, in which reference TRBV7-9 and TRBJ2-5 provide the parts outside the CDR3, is DTGVSQNPRHKITKRGQNVTFRCDPISEHNRLYWYRQTLGQGPEFLTYFQNEAQLEKSRLLSDRFSAERPKGSFSTLEIQRTEQGDSAMYLCASSSPTSGRVRETQYFGPGTRLLVL.

The CDR3 region has the DNA TGCGCCAGCAGCTTGGTATACAGCACAGATACGCAGTATTTT. Its translation is CASSLVYSTDTQYF. The chain is built from TRBV5-1 and TRBJ2-3; D call uncertain. This CDR3 is 14 amino acids long. CDR1 and CDR2 (germline): SGHRS, YFSETQ. Trimming shortened V by 0 bases and J by 0 bases, and 5 bases separated the two germline ends.

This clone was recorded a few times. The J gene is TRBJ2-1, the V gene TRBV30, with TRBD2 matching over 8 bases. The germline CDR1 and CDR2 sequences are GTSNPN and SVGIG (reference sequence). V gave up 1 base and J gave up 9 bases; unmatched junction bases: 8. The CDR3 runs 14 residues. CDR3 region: CAWSAGLGSFEQFF. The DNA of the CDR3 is TGTGCCTGGAGTGCGGGACTAGGCTCCTTTGAGCAGTTCTTC.

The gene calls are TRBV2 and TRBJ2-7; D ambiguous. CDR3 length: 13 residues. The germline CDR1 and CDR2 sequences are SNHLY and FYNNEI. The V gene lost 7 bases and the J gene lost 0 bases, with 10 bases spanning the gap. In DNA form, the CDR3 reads TGTGCCAGCACCGGGCTGAGCTCCTACGAGCAGTACTTC. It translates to CASTGLSSYEQYF.

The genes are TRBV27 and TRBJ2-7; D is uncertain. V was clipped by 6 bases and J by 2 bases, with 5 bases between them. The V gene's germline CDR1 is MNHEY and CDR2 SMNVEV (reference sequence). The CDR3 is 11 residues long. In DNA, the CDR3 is TGTGCCAGCAGGCGAGCCTACGAGCAGTACTTC. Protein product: CASRRAYEQYF.

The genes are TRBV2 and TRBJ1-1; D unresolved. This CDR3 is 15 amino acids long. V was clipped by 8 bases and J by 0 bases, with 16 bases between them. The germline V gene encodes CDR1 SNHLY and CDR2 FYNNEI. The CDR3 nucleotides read TGTGCCAGCCCCCTTTCGGGAGGGCTGAACACTGAAGCTTTCTTT. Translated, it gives CASPLSGGLNTEAFF.

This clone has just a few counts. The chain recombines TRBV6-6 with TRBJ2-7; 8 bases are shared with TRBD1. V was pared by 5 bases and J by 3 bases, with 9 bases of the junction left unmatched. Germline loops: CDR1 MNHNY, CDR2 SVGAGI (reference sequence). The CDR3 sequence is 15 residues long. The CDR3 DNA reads TGTGCCAGCAGTCAATTTATCGACAGGGGCTACGAGCAGTACTTC. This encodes CASSQFIDRGYEQYF.

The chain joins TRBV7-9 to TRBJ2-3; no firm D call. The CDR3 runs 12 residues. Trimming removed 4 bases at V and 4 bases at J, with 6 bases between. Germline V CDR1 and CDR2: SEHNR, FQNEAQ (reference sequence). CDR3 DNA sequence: TGTGCCAGCAGCTCGGGCGCAGATACGCAGTATTTT. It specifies CASSSGADTQYF.

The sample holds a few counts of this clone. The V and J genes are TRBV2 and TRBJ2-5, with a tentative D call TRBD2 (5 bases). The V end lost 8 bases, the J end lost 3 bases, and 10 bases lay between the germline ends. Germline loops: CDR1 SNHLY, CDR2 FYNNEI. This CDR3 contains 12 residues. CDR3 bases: TGTGCCAGCCGGTCCGGGAAAGAGACCCAGTACTTC. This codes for CASRSGKETQYF.

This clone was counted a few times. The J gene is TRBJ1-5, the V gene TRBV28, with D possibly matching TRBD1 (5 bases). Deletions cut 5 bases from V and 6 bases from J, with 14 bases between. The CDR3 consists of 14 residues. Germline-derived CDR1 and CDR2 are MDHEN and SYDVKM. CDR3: CASSPLGVGQPQHF. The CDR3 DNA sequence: TGTGCCAGCAGTCCCCTGGGGGTCGGTCAGCCCCAGCATTTT.

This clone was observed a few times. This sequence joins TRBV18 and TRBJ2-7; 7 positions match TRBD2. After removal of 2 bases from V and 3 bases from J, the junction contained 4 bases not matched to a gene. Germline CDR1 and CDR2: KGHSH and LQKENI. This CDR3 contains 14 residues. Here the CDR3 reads CASSPGGGHYEQYF. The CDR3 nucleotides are TGTGCCAGCTCACCAGGGGGAGGGCACTACGAGCAGTACTTC.

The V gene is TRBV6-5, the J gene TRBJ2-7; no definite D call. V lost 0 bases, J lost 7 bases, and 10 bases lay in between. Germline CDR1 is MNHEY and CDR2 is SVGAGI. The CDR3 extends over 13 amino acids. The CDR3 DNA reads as TGTGCCAGCAGTTACTCACAGACGAGAGAGCAGTACTTC. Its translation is CASSYSQTREQYF.

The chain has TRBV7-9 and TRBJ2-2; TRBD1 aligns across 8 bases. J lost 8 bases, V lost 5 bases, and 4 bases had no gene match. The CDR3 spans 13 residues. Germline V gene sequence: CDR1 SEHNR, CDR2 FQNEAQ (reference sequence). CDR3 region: CASSGQGTGELFF. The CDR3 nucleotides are TGTGCCAGCAGCGGACAGGGCACGGGGGAGCTGTTTTTT.

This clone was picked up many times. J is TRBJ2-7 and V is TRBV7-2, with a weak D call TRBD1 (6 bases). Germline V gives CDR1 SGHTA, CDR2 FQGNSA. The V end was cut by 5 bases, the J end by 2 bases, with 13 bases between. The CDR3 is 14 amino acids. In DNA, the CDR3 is TGTGCCAGCAGCCCGTCGACAGGACCCTACGAGCAGTACTTC. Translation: CASSPSTGPYEQYF.

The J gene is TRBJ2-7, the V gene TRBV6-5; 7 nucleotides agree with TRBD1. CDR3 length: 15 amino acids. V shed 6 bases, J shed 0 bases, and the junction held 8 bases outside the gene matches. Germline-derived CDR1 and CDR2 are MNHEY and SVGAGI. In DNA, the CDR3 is TGTGCCAGCAGCCAGGACAGGACCCCCTCCTACGAGCAGTACTTC. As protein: CASSQDRTPSYEQYF.

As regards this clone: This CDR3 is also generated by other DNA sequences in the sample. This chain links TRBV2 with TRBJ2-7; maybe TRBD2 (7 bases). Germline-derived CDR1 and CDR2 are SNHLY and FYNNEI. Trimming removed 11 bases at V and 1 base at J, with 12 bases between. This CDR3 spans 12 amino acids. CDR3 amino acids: CAAAGASYEQYF. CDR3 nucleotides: TGTGCCGCCGCGGGGGCGTCCTACGAGCAGTACTTC.

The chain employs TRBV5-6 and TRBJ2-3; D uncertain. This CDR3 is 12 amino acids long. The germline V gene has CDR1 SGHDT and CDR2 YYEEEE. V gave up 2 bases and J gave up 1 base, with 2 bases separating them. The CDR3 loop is CASSFGTDTQYF. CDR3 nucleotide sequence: TGTGCCAGCAGCTTCGGCACAGATACGCAGTATTTT.

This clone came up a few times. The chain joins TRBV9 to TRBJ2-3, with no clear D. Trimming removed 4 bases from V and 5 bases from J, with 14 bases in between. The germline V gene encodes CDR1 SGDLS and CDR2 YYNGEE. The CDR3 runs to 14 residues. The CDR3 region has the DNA TGTGCCAGCAGCCTCAATAATCCCCAAGATACGCAGTATTTT. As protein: CASSLNNPQDTQYF.

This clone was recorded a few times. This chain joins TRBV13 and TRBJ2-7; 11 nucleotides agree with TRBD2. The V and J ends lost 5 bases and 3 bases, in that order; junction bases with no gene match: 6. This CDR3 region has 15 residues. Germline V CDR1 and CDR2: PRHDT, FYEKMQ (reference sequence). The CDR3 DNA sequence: TGTGCCAGCAGCGGTAGCGGGAGGGCCCTCTACGAGCAGTACTTC. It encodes CASSGSGRALYEQYF.

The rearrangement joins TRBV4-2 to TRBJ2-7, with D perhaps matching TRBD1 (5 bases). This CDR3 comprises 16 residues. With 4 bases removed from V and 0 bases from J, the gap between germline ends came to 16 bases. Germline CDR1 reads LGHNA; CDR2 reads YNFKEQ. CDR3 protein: CASSPMWGRSSYEQYF. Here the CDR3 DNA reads TGTGCCAGCAGCCCCATGTGGGGCAGAAGCTCCTACGAGCAGTACTTC.

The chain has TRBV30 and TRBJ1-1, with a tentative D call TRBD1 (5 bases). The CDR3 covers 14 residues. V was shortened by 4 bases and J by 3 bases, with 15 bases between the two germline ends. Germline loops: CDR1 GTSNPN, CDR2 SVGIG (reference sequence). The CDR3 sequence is CAWKFRQGDTEAFF. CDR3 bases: TGTGCCTGGAAATTTCGGCAGGGTGACACTGAAGCTTTCTTT. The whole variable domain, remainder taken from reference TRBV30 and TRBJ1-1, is SQTIHQWPATLVQPVGSPLSLECTVEGTSNPNLYWYRQAAGRGLQLLFYSVGIGQISSEVPQNLSASRPQDRQFILSSKKLLLSDSGFYLCAWKFRQGDTEAFFGQGTRLTVV.

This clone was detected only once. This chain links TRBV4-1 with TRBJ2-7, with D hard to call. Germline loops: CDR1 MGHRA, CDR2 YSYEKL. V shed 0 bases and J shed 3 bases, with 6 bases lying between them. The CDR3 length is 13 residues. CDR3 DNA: TGCGCCAGCAGCCAAGAGTCCGACTACGAGCAGTACTTC. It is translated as CASSQESDYEQYF.

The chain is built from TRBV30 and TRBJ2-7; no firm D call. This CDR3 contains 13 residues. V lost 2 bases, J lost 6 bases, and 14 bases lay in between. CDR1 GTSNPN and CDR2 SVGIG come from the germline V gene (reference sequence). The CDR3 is CAWSSYQGFEQYF. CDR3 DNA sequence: TGTGCCTGGAGTTCCTACCAAGGGTTCGAGCAGTACTTC.

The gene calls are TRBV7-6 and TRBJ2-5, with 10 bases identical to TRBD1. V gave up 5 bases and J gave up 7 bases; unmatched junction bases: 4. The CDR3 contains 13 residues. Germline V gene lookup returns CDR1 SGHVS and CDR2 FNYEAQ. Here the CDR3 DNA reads TGTGCCAGCAGCCCCAGACAGGGGGCGACCCAGTACTTC. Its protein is CASSPRQGATQYF.

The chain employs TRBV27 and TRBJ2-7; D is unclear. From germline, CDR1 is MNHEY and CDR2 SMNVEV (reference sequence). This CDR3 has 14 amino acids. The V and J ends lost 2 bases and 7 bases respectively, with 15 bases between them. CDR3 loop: CASSLLLHPSEQYF. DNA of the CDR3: TGTGCCAGCAGTTTACTACTACATCCGAGTGAGCAGTACTTC.

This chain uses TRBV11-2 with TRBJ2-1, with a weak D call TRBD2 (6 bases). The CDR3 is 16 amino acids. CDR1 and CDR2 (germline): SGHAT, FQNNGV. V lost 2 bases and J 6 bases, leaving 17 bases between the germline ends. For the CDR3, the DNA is TGTGCCAGCAGCTTATCGCGGGATGGGCTGGGCAATGAGCAGTTCTTC. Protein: CASSLSRDGLGNEQFF.